These T cell receptor beta chains were read from a single sample in a study of cytomegalovirus exposure and HLA in healthy donors. Measured with immunoSEQ multiplex PCR; TCRdb has only the in-frame clones, and not every one. Of fewer than 200,000 clones in the sample, roughly 85% were seen once. The specimen was PBMCs. All receptors come from a male donor in good health and CMV-seronegative. Each CDR3 is given with its conserved first and last residue. A D gene is named only where the DNA matches it firmly. Some rows have no size entry. The others give once, few or many, or a class for an expanded clone.

TRBV19	TRBJ2-3	NA	NA	TGTGCCAGTAGTATTGTTCGTGGGGCCAAATCCAGCACAGATACGCAGTATTTT	CASSIVRGAKSSTDTQYF
TRBV5-4	TRBJ2-3	NA	NA	TGTGCCAGCAGCCCGAGGGATAGGGTGGGCACAGATGCGCAGTATTTT	CASSPRDRVGTDAQYF
TRBV11-2	TRBJ2-1	NA	TRBD1	TGTGCCAGCAGCTTATCACAGGGGGGATACAATGAGCAGTTCTTC	CASSLSQGGYNEQFF
TRBV28	TRBJ1-2	NA	NA	TGTGCCAGCAGTACGACAGGAAGCTATGGCTACACCTTC	CASSTTGSYGYTF
TRBV28	TRBJ1-2	NA	NA	TGTGCCAGCAGTTTCTCCCGGGGCTATGGCTACACCTTC	CASSFSRGYGYTF
TRBV10-3	TRBJ1-2	NA	NA	TGTGCCATCAGTGAGTCGCGGGGAGACTATGGCTACACCTTC	CAISESRGDYGYTF
TRBV5-1	TRBJ2-3	NA	NA	TGCGCCAGCAGCTTCGTGCTAGGCACAGATACGCAGTATTTT	CASSFVLGTDTQYF
TRBV2	TRBJ2-4	NA	NA	TGTGCCAGCAGCCCCATACAGGGTAACAAAAACATTCAGTACTTC	CASSPIQGNKNIQYF
TRBV9	TRBJ2-1	NA	TRBD2	TGTGCCAGCAGCGTAGGTCTAGCGGGGGCCACCTCCTACAATGAGCAGTTCTTC	CASSVGLAGATSYNEQFF
TRBV11-3	TRBJ1-6	NA	NA	TGTGCCAGCAGCTTGGGCAATGCTTCACCCCTCCACTTT	CASSLGNASPLHF
TRBV21-1	TRBJ2-1	NA	NA	TGTGCCAGGGTACAACCCCTAGCGGAGTCCTACAATGAGCAGTTCTTC	CARVQPLAESYNEQFF
TRBV6-1	TRBJ2-5	NA	TRBD1	TGTGCCAGCAGTGTGGACAGGGTTTCCGAGACCCAGTACTTC	CASSVDRVSETQYF
TRBV20-1	TRBJ1-1	NA	NA	TGCAGTGCTCGTAGACAGCGAGCAGCTTTCTTT	CSARRQRAAFF
TRBV5-4	TRBJ2-7	NA	NA	TGTGCCAGCAGCGAGGAGACAGGAAAGTCCTACGAGCAGTACTTC	CASSEETGKSYEQYF
TRBV18	TRBJ2-7	NA	TRBD1	TGTGCCAGCTCACCACGAACTGGACAGGGCAGCTACGAGCAGTACTTC	CASSPRTGQGSYEQYF
TRBV9	TRBJ1-1	NA	NA	TGTGCCAGCAGCGTAGCGGGCGGGGGCGCGGACACTGAAGCTTTCTTT	CASSVAGGGADTEAFF
TRBV6-1	TRBJ1-1	NA	TRBD1	TGTGCCAGCAGTGAACGGACAGGGGAGTGGGTGAACACTGAAGCTTTCTTT	CASSERTGEWVNTEAFF
TRBV19	TRBJ1-2	NA	NA	TGTGCCAGTAGTATAGGGACTGGGACTAACTATGGCTACACCTTC	CASSIGTGTNYGYTF
TRBV10-2	TRBJ1-1	NA	NA	TGCGCCAGCAGTGAGGGGGGGGCCACTGAAGCTTTCTTT	CASSEGGATEAFF
TRBV15	TRBJ2-1	NA	TRBD2	TGTGCCACCAGCCCCAGAGGGGCCTATGCGGGGGGGGTGTTGAATGAGCAGTTCTTC	CATSPRGAYAGGVLNEQFF
TRBV5-1	TRBJ2-7	NA	NA	TGCGCCAGCAGCTTGACAGGGAAGTCCTACGAGCAGTACTTC	CASSLTGKSYEQYF
TRBV21-1	TRBJ1-2	few	NA	TGTGCCAGCAGCACCCGGAGACGGTACTATGGCTACACCTTC	CASSTRRRYYGYTF
TRBV5-1	TRBJ2-3	NA	NA	TGCGCCAGCAGCTCTAACACAGATACGCAGTATTTT	CASSSNTDTQYF
TRBV28	TRBJ2-7	NA	NA	TGTGCCAGCCAGGGGACACCATCCTACGAGCAGTACTTC	CASQGTPSYEQYF
TRBV7-9	TRBJ1-1	NA	NA	TGTGCCAGCAGCTTAGCGGGGCCCCTCAACACTGAAGCTTTCTTT	CASSLAGPLNTEAFF